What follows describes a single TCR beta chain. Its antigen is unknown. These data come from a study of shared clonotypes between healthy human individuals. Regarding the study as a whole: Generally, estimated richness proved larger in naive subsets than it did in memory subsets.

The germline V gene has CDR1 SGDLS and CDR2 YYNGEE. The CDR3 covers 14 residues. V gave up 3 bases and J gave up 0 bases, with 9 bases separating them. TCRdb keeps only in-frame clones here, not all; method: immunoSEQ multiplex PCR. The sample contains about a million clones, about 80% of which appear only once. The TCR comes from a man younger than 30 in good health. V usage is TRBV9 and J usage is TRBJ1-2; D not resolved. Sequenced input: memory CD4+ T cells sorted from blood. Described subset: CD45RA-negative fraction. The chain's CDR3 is CASSGVGSNYGYTF. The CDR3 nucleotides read TGTGCCAGCAGCGGCGTCGGGTCTAACTATGGCTACACCTTC.